This T cell receptor (beta chain) was captured in a study of blood T cell repertoires in COVID-19. Whole-study context: Acute and convalescent COVID-19 specimens originated in the United States, Italy and Spain. Sample material is recorded as cDNA or gDNA derived from T cells, B-cell-depleted T cells, or PBMCs.

Method: immunoSEQ multiplex PCR; TCRdb's copy keeps in-frame clones and lacks some. The top ten clones hold around 7% of a sample with under 200,000 clones, over 75% of them seen once. The CDR3 has 14 residues. CDR1 is SGHDT and CDR2 is YYEEEE in the germline V gene. The germline V and J ends were trimmed by 6 bases and 2 bases, with 11 bases remaining between them. Cohort placement rested on clinical history that participants reported themselves. Recovered participants had two consecutive negative NP/OP PCR tests, healthcare professional clearance, or symptom resolution. The source material was PBMCs or T cells enriched from blood (not recorded which). V gene TRBV5-6 combines with J gene TRBJ1-4; maybe TRBD1 (5 bases). The receptor was isolated from a woman between 50 and 59 years old who had recovered from COVID-19. CDR3 sequence: CASTTKGTNEKLFF. Written as DNA, the CDR3 is TGTGCCAGCACCACGAAGGGGACTAATGAAAAACTGTTTTTT.